This T cell receptor beta chain was observed in a study of T cells after yellow fever vaccination (dated by TCRdb to about 2019). For the wider study: The SMART-Seq v4 Ultra Low Input RNA kit was used to prepare libraries from fractions with low cell numbers. To follow T-cell clones before and after both primary and booster YFV17D yellow fever vaccination, bulk TCR alpha and beta repertoires underwent longitudinal sequencing. Two healthy male donors made up the cohort, one aged 18 to 29 years and the other aged 30 to 40 years. Bulk PBMC replicates and cell subsets were isolated from blood drawn at multiple timepoints before and after both primary and secondary immunization.

Sequencing used an Illumina NovaSeq 6000. TCR cDNA was synthesized by 5'RACE template switching, through which a universal primer site and unique molecular identifiers were introduced. Priming for cDNA synthesis came from both the TCR alpha and TCR beta constant segments. Library amplification involved two PCR steps, and the second step added sample barcodes and sequencing adapters. Libraries were sequenced on Illumina HiSeq 2500 (2x100 bp) or NovaSeq (2x150 bp). Per the source publication's procedure: Reads were demultiplexed and collapsed into UMI consensus sequences with MIGEC, and V(D)J alignment was performed with MiXCR. Vaccine-responding clonotypes were defined with edgeR using replicate PBMC samples, requiring FDR below 0.01 and a log2 fold change above 5 up to day 15. Each bulk clonotype was labeled CD4 or CD8 based on which sequenced repertoire, CD4 or CD8, contained the clonotype at higher abundance. TCRdb's own reprocessing of the public reads used fastp at Q25 and MiXCR and kept productive beta chains. Rows merge per CDR3 protein into single entries with the most common DNA and genes. It is TCRdb's table, rather than the study itself, that gives the V and J calls and clone size. This sample gives about 300,000 distinct CDR3 sequences in total; 7.5% to 9.5% of them show up just once. Jointly, the top ten make up about 3% of the sample.

In this sample, this clonotype turned up a few times. Its antigen remains undetermined. No base qualities exist here, and no much larger clone lies one base off it. Including cysteine and phenylalanine, the CDR3 has 15 amino acids. Just the 45-base CDR3 DNA is kept, in frame starting at base 1. At the junction V is shortened by 3 bases and J by 6 bases; bases outside the gene matches: 9. The germline V gene gives CDR1 as SGDLS and CDR2 as YYNGEE. In the paper's terms, the treatment or condition label means: live attenuated yellow fever vaccine strain. A standard Ficoll-Paque protocol was used to isolate PBMCs from peripheral blood. Dynabeads CD4 and CD8 positive selection kits were used to isolate CD4 and CD8 T-cell fractions. RNA was extracted with TriZol from bulk PBMCs, CD4 and CD8 fractions, and dextramer-positive and dextramer-negative fractions. Beyond this particular receptor, the publication reports: The study included only two donors, which limits how far the findings can be generalized. After the booster, most clones that had expanded after primary vaccination were detected again (over 95% of CD4 and 88% of CD8), suggesting broad maintenance of memory. Compared with the primary T-cell response, the secondary T-cell response was weaker but faster, peaking on day 5 rather than day 15. A small fraction of clonotypes appeared in both the CD4 and CD8 compartments, likely as a result of convergent recombination. Because abundant contaminating clonotypes from the bulk population could be contained in FACS-sorted repertoires, computational filtering was required.

The sequence derives from a young man who received the YFV17D yellow fever vaccine. Material: CD4+ T cells sorted from PBMCs, obtained 5 days after the yellow fever booster vaccination. The V and J genes are TRBV9 and TRBJ2-7, with 10 bases in between that match TRBD1. CDR3 reads: CASSGYWGQGSEQYF. The DNA sequence is as follows: TGTGCCAGCAGCGGATATTGGGGACAGGGGAGCGAGCAGTACTTC.